This TCR beta chain was identified during a study of T cells in localized non-small cell lung cancer (dated by TCRdb to 2018 to 2020). Some background on the complete study: T cell repertoires of about 230 early-stage NSCLC patients were analyzed, with tumors being compared against uninvolved tumor-adjacent lungs. Of the NSCLC patients, roughly 130 were male and roughly 110 were female, and the mean age was approximately 66 years. All 230 or so NSCLC patients in the cohort were treatment-naive and had localized lung tumors that were resected. Overall study outcomes, separate from this receptor: Because the study design was exploratory, TCR variables were selected using unadjusted p-values without false-discovery rate correction. Longer overall survival was associated with higher T cell density in blood, whereas shorter survival was associated with higher clonality in adjacent lung. A median of roughly 58 of the top 100 tumor clones were detected in paired uninvolved adjacent lung, and 28 of these tumor clones were also found among the top 100 clones of the paired uninvolved adjacent lung. Because multi-region sequencing of the tumors was not done, intratumor heterogeneity could not be ruled out. Uninvolved tumor-adjacent lung showed the highest T cell clonality, higher than tumor, which suggests more focused antigenic responses in the uninvolved tumor-adjacent lung.

The CDR3 covers 13 residues, taking in both the cysteine and the phenylalanine. The CDR3 DNA has 39 bases and is translated from base 1. A distance of 15 bases separates the germline ends of V and J, which lose 4 bases and 6 bases respectively. Looking up the germline V gene (reference sequence) yields CDR1 GTSNPN and CDR2 SVGIG. At diagnosis, peripheral blood, uninvolved tumor-adjacent lung and tumor were collected and stored as a combination of fresh-frozen and FFPE material. TCR beta CDR3 regions were sequenced from DNA using the immunoSEQ Assay. Regarding the original processing steps: T cell density was computed as TCR beta template counts normalized to usable DNA estimated by amplifying housekeeping genes. Richness was estimated with the preseqR package, extrapolating to 400,000 templates for PBMC samples and 120,000 templates for tissue samples. Clonality was taken to be one minus Pielou's evenness. Differential abundance testing on productive amino-acid clonotypes, with a minimum total count of 5 and an alpha of 0.1, was used to identify tissue-enriched TCRs. Repertoire overlap between compartments was quantified with the Jaccard Index and Morisita Overlap Index. GLIPH grouped TCR beta CDR3s together with public tetramer-defined viral CDR3s, and a viral motif had to include at least three viral sequences and also show V-gene enrichment. TCRdb provides this immuneACCESS table in a form limited to in-frame rearrangements. Some clones are lacking; in checked studies, under half of them reflect an unresolved V gene, and why the rest are absent is not known. The DNA gave D and trimming, while V, J and clone size come from that table. This sample holds about 2,800 clones; 23% were observed only once. Approximately 9.9% of the sample lies in the top ten.

This clone was observed a few times. It has no known antigen specificity. The record has no base qualities; no much larger clone is one base away. Sequences were derived from lung tumor tissue, sampled before any cancer treatment. The sequence is built from TRBV30 and TRBJ1-2, with a weak D call of TRBD1 (5 bases match). This TCR derives from a female donor over 55 with stage I lung adenocarcinoma. The DNA reads as follows: TGTGCCTGGACCCCTCGGGGCAGGGATGGCTACACCTTC. The translation is CAWTPRGRDGYTF.